This section outlines one T cell receptor beta chain sequence together with its context. This clone was observed once. Its target antigen remains unknown. No qualities accompany the bases; no much larger clone lies one base away. These data originate in a study of T cell changes during pregnancy in multiple sclerosis (dated by TCRdb to 2018 to 2020). At the level of the whole study: The study looked at changes in the T cell repertoire across pregnancy in women with multiple sclerosis.

The protocol used for the library was the immunoSEQ multiplex PCR assay. In its TCRdb copy, this immuneACCESS table keeps in-frame sequences only and misses some clones. Where compared with another copy, unresolved V genes explain less than half of these, and the others have no known cause. In all, the sample holds about 57,000 clones, and around 93% of those were seen once. The biggest ten clones account for 3.6% of the sample. The sample in question was peripheral blood, obtained after pregnancy. The clonotype originates from a female donor in good health, enrolled as a control in a pregnancy study.

The sequenced DNA: TGCGCCAGCAGCCAGAACAGGGTCGGTCAGCCCCAGCATTTT. It specifies CASSQNRVGQPQHF. The sequence joins TRBV4-1 to TRBJ1-5; a weak D assignment points to TRBD1 (6 bases agree). The CDR3, from cysteine to phenylalanine, totals 14 residues. The CDR3 DNA has 42 bases and is translated from base 1. Sequences MGHRA (CDR1) and YSYEKL (CDR2) are obtained from the germline V gene. V sheds 3 bases and J sheds 6 bases, leaving 12 bases between their ends.